This record looks at one T cell receptor beta chain sequence and its context. Its cognate antigen is unknown. The sample comes from a study of cytomegalovirus exposure and HLA in healthy donors. Germline V gene data show CDR1 as MNHNY and CDR2 as SVGAGI (reference sequence). Trimming stripped 7 bases from V and 6 bases from J, with 12 bases between. The CDR3 has 13 amino acids. Findings of the study overall: It is likely that the observed cluster of highly shared sequence variants was a sequencing artifact.

60 Vbeta and 13 Jbeta primers were used in PCR. TCRdb keeps only in-frame clones here, not all; method: immunoSEQ multiplex PCR. Of about 170,000 clones in the sample, 80% to 90% were seen once. Donors counted as nominally healthy when sampled, yet unrecorded immune exposures were likely. This sequence joins TRBV6-6 and TRBJ2-2; D gene uncertain. Sequencing was done on a sample of PBMCs. This receptor was obtained from a woman aged 18-35 years in good health and CMV-seronegative. The CDR3 loop is CASMEPQSGELFF. The CDR3 DNA reads TGTGCCAGCATGGAGCCCCAGTCCGGGGAGCTGTTTTTT.